This T cell receptor (beta chain) derives from a study of cytomegalovirus exposure and HLA in healthy donors. Study overall: Prior work identified some 120 million unique TCR beta sequences in some 200 million T cells.

The PCR used 60 Vbeta and 13 Jbeta primers. Only in-frame clones appear in the TCRdb table, and some are missing; sequencing was by immunoSEQ multiplex PCR. The data contain roughly 150,000 clones, almost 80% of them singletons. CDR3 length: 15 residues. Germline CDR1 reads SGHTA; CDR2 reads FQGNSA. V dropped 1 base and J dropped 7; count of bases not matched to a gene: 10. Overall study findings and caveats: Presence/absence analyses assumed roughly uniform sequencing depth across donors, which may not hold. In a later analysis, a genetic analysis reported fewer productive-TCR N-insertions in an Asian-associated ancestry cluster than the cohort average. As a later analysis revealed, most CMV-associated TCR beta chains appeared HLA-restricted.

With regard to this clone: Its cognate antigen is unknown.

The sequenced material came from PBMCs. The J gene is TRBJ2-7, the V gene TRBV7-2; 7 nucleotides match TRBD1. The sequence came from a male donor in good health and CMV-seronegative. The CDR3 here is CASSLGVGTEWEQYF. CDR3 sequence (DNA): TGTGCCAGCAGCTTAGGGGTCGGGACAGAGTGGGAGCAGTACTTC.